The clone carrying this T cell receptor beta chain turned up a few times. The antigen remains undetermined. The sample is drawn from a study of cytomegalovirus exposure and HLA in healthy donors. The donors were healthy bone marrow donors. The length of the CDR3 is 13 residues. CDR1 is SGHTA and CDR2 is FQGNSA in the germline V gene. Trimming pared 1 base from V and 4 bases from J, leaving 5 bases between. The PCR ran on 60 Vbeta and 13 Jbeta primers. Some clones are missing from TCRdb's copy, which holds only in-frame ones; the method was immunoSEQ multiplex PCR. Counted here are around 200,000 clones, roughly four fifths occurring once; the ten biggest clones make up approximately 3%. Study-wide results and caveats: With further analysis later on, most CMV-associated TCR beta chains appeared HLA-restricted. In a later analysis, parvovirus B19, influenza, CMV and Epstein-Barr virus appeared linked to several top co-occurrence clusters.

This receptor was identified in a woman under 40 in good health and CMV-seropositive. Material: PBMCs. The chain combines TRBV7-2 with TRBJ2-1; D is unresolved. The CDR3 region has the DNA TGTGCCAGCAGCTTAGTCCAGTACAATGAGCAGTTCTTC. Amino acids: CASSLVQYNEQFF.